This TCR beta chain was identified during a study of blood T cell repertoires in COVID-19. Study-wide background: Whether acute or convalescent, the COVID-19 samples came from the United States, Italy and Spain. Sources were T cells, B-cell-depleted T cells, or PBMCs; the material itself was cDNA or gDNA.

Original processing methods: The authors estimated nucleated cell counts from reference gene primer amplification. Measured with immunoSEQ multiplex PCR; TCRdb has only the in-frame clones, and not every one. For V, J and clone size, that table is used; D and trimming come from the DNA. The sample carries under 250,000 clones, over 75% recorded once. During active infection, Seattle patients enrolled and were then monitored through disease. Germline V gives CDR1 SEHNR, CDR2 FQNEAQ (reference sequence). CDR3 length: 15 residues. V was pared by 2 bases and J by 5 bases, with 5 bases of the junction left unmatched.

This chain joins TRBV7-9 and TRBJ2-2, with TRBD1 identical over 7 bases. Sequenced: peripheral blood. The receptor comes from a man aged 50 to 60 with COVID-19, enrolled during active disease. As DNA, the CDR3 is TGTGCCAGCAGCTTAAGACAGGGTAATACCGGGGAGCTGTTTTTT. Amino acid sequence: CASSLRQGNTGELFF.